The 5 T cell receptor beta chains given below trace back to one sample, sequenced in a study of radiation and T cells in renal cell carcinoma. Stated time point: blood 2 weeks post-SBRT. Sample treatment: 15 Gy SBRT to primary tumor, nephrectomy 4 weeks later. TCRdb keeps only in-frame clones here, not all; method: immunoSEQ multiplex PCR. The table includes 100,000 to 150,000 clones, around 80% detected once. This specimen was blood, taken from a patient whose treatment included radiotherapy and nephrectomy. Source of these receptors: a man aged 50-60 years with renal cell carcinoma.

The V and J genes are TRBV5-5 and TRBJ1-3, with a tentative D call TRBD1 (6 bases). This CDR3 is built from 15 residues. V was shortened by 1 base and J by 3 bases, with 11 bases between the two germline ends. The germline V gene has CDR1 SGHKS and CDR2 YYEKEE (reference sequence). CDR3 loop: CASSLPGALGNTIYF. DNA of the CDR3: TGTGCCAGCAGCTTGCCGGGGGCACTTGGAAACACCATATATTTT. Complete variable domain (other parts from reference TRBV5-5 and TRBJ1-3): DAGVTQSPTHLIKTRGQQVTLRCSPISGHKSVSWYQQVLGQGPQFIFQYYEKEERGRGNFPDRFSARQFPNYSSELNVNALLLGDSALYLCASSLPGALGNTIYFGEGSWLTVV.

This chain connects TRBV7-9 to TRBJ2-3; maybe TRBD1 (6 bases). In germline, CDR1 is SEHNR, CDR2 FQNEAQ (reference sequence). This CDR3 contains 13 residues. Trimming removed 4 bases from V and 13 bases from J, with 18 bases in between. This CDR3 reads CASSSIGGVRKYF. CDR3 sequence (DNA): TGTGCCAGCAGCTCTATAGGGGGAGTTCGAAAGTATTTT.

The V gene is TRBV2, the J gene TRBJ1-1; perhaps TRBD1 as D (6 bases). This CDR3 is built from 13 residues. Trimming pared 4 bases from V and 3 bases from J, leaving 9 bases between. From germline, CDR1 is SNHLY and CDR2 FYNNEI. The CDR3 nucleotides read TGTGCCAGCAGTGTACAGGGATACACTGAAGCTTTCTTT. It translates to CASSVQGYTEAFF.

This clone was detected a few times. The CDR3 region is CASSNEVSATYEQYF. CDR3 in DNA: TGTGCCAGCAGCAATGAAGTTAGCGCAACCTACGAGCAGTACTTC. The chain has TRBV5-6 and TRBJ2-7, with D tentatively TRBD2 (5 bases). The CDR3 totals 15 residues. The germline gives CDR1 SGHDT, CDR2 YYEEEE. Trimming removed 4 bases at V and 2 bases at J, with 16 bases between.

The V and J genes are TRBV6-6 and TRBJ1-5; no clear D gene. The CDR3 loop spans 12 amino acids. The V and J ends lost 7 bases and 5 bases respectively, with 9 bases between them. Germline V gene sequence: CDR1 MNHNY, CDR2 SVGAGI (reference sequence). The CDR3 loop reads CASTNDYQPQHF. The CDR3 DNA is TGTGCCAGCACTAACGACTATCAGCCCCAGCATTTT.